These 4 T cell receptor beta chains came from one sample sequenced in a study of blood T cell repertoires in COVID-19. Sequenced by immunoSEQ multiplex PCR; TCRdb stores in-frame clones only, minus some. The sample consists of about 120,000 clones, 78% of them appearing once. The specimen sequenced was peripheral blood. Receptors originate from a man between 65 and 80 years old with acute or convalescent COVID-19.

The V gene is TRBV4-2, the J gene TRBJ2-6; D perhaps matches TRBD2 (5 bases). This CDR3 has 17 residues. Germline-derived CDR1 and CDR2 are LGHNA and YNFKEQ. V was clipped by 3 bases and J by 0 bases, with 12 bases between them. The CDR3 region is CASSQDVGNSGANVLTF. CDR3 coding DNA: TGTGCCAGCAGCCAGGATGTCGGGAACTCTGGGGCCAACGTCCTGACTTTC.

For the CDR3, the DNA is TGCGCCAGTACCTTTAGCGGGATGTCGGGAGATACGCAGTATTTT. Its translation: CASTFSGMSGDTQYF. The chain recombines TRBV5-1 with TRBJ2-3, with 8 bases matching TRBD2. Germline CDR1 and CDR2: SGHRS and YFSETQ. This CDR3 has 15 amino acids. J lost 5 bases, V lost 8 bases, and 13 bases had no gene match.

The chain links TRBV6-2 or TRBV6-3 to TRBJ1-1; D call uncertain. V was cut by 0 bases and J by 2 bases, with 13 bases left in between. Germline lookup yields CDR1 MNHEY and CDR2 SVGEGT. This CDR3 region has 16 residues. As DNA, the CDR3 is TGTGCCAGCAGTTACTCGAGAGGCCTTCCCAACACTGAAGCTTTCTTT. Translation gives CASSYSRGLPNTEAFF.

The chain has TRBV5-6 and TRBJ2-3; 8 bases agree with TRBD2. The CDR3 sequence is 17 residues long. V was pared by 4 bases and J by 7 bases, with 17 bases of the junction left unmatched. Germline loops: CDR1 SGHDT, CDR2 YYEEEE. CDR3 in amino acids: CASSPLPGSGGRHTQYF. CDR3 coding DNA: TGTGCCAGCAGCCCACTCCCTGGGTCGGGGGGGCGACATACGCAGTATTTT.